A selection of T cell receptor beta chains follows, all from one sample in a study of Graves' ophthalmopathy and Graves' hyperthyroidism. Each CDR3 protein gets one entry after TCRdb re-called the multiplex PCR reads with MiXCR. The sample shows over a million distinct CDR3 sequences, less than 45% of them seen only once. Sequencing used peripheral blood or thyroid tissue (not recorded which). The receptors derive from an adult man with Graves' hyperthyroidism. CDR3s include the opening cysteine and the closing phenylalanine or tryptophan. The order of the fields is V gene, clone size, J gene, D gene, CDR3 DNA, CDR3 protein. A D gene is named only where the DNA matches it firmly. Clone size is stated in some rows and not others, as once, few, many or a class when expanded.

V gene: TRBV6-6
clone size: many
J gene: TRBJ1-1
D gene: TRBD1
CDR3 DNA: TGTGCCAGCAGATCTCCGGGACAGGAGAACACTGAAGCTTTCTTT
CDR3 protein: CASRSPGQENTEAFF

V gene: TRBV29-1
clone size: many
J gene: TRBJ1-2
D gene: NA
CDR3 DNA: TGCAGCGTTCTCATCAACTATGGCTACACCTTC
CDR3 protein: CSVLINYGYTF

V gene: TRBV11-2
clone size: NA
J gene: TRBJ2-7
D gene: NA
CDR3 DNA: TGTGCCAGCAGCTTAGTTCTCAGTTTTGAACAGCAGTACTTC
CDR3 protein: CASSLVLSFEQQYF

V gene: TRBV20-1
clone size: few
J gene: TRBJ2-7
D gene: NA
CDR3 DNA: TGCAGTGCTAGAGATGCCGCCAGAACCTACGAGCAGTACTTC
CDR3 protein: CSARDAARTYEQYF

V gene: TRBV29-1
clone size: many
J gene: TRBJ2-2
D gene: NA
CDR3 DNA: TGCAGCGTTGAAAGAGGGTCCGGGGAGCTGTTTTTT
CDR3 protein: CSVERGSGELFF

V gene: TRBV19
clone size: NA
J gene: TRBJ1-4
D gene: NA
CDR3 DNA: TGTGCCAGTAGTAAGCCACGGACTAATGAAAAACTGTTTTTT
CDR3 protein: CASSKPRTNEKLFF

V gene: TRBV25-1
clone size: NA
J gene: TRBJ1-1
D gene: TRBD1
CDR3 DNA: TGTGCCAGCGTGGGGAACAGGGGGGGCCCGGCTGAAGCTTTCTTT
CDR3 protein: CASVGNRGGPAEAFF

V gene: TRBV27
clone size: NA
J gene: TRBJ1-2
D gene: TRBD1
CDR3 DNA: TGTGCCAGCAGTCGACTGGGACAGTCGTTAATCTTC
CDR3 protein: CASSRLGQSLIF

V gene: TRBV7-9
clone size: many
J gene: TRBJ1-1
D gene: NA
CDR3 DNA: TGTGCCATTCCCTCGGGACACCCAACTGAAGCTTTCTTT
CDR3 protein: CAIPSGHPTEAFF

V gene: TRBV2
clone size: many
J gene: TRBJ1-1
D gene: NA
CDR3 DNA: TGTGCCAGCAGTGAACAGGGTGGTTCAAGCGAAGCTTTCTTT
CDR3 protein: CASSEQGGSSEAFF

V gene: TRBV10-3
clone size: NA
J gene: TRBJ2-7
D gene: NA
CDR3 DNA: TGTGCTAGAGGGCGGCCAGGGGCAACGTACGAGCAGTACTTC
CDR3 protein: CARGRPGATYEQYF

V gene: TRBV7-2
clone size: many
J gene: TRBJ1-2
D gene: NA
CDR3 DNA: TGTGCCAGCAGCTCTACCGGGCTGGTGGGCTACACCTTC
CDR3 protein: CASSSTGLVGYTF

V gene: TRBV6-5
clone size: few
J gene: TRBJ1-1
D gene: NA
CDR3 DNA: TGTGCCAGCAGTACCTCGGGGGCTATTAACACTGAAGCTTTCTTT
CDR3 protein: CASSTSGAINTEAFF

V gene: TRBV20-1
clone size: once
J gene: TRBJ2-7
D gene: NA
CDR3 DNA: TGCAGTGCCCCAGGAGCGGCCTCCTACGAGCAGTACTTC
CDR3 protein: CSAPGAASYEQYF

V gene: TRBV7-2
clone size: few
J gene: TRBJ2-2
D gene: TRBD1
CDR3 DNA: TGTGCCAGCAGCTACAGGGGGCAGGGGGCTGTTACCGGGGAGCTGTTTTTT
CDR3 protein: CASSYRGQGAVTGELFF

V gene: TRBV28
clone size: NA
J gene: TRBJ1-5
D gene: NA
CDR3 DNA: TGTGCCAGCAGAGGTGGGATGGTCAATCAGCCCCAGCATTTT
CDR3 protein: CASRGGMVNQPQHF

V gene: TRBV7-9
clone size: NA
J gene: TRBJ2-7
D gene: NA
CDR3 DNA: TGTGCCGGCAGCTTATCGCGGTCGACGGAGCAGTACTTC
CDR3 protein: CAGSLSRSTEQYF

V gene: TRBV5-1
clone size: NA
J gene: TRBJ1-1
D gene: NA
CDR3 DNA: TGCGCCAGCAGCTTGGAGTGGCAGGGCTCTGGGGGAGCTTTCTTT
CDR3 protein: CASSLEWQGSGGAFF